Sequencing of this TCR beta chain was carried out in a study of blood T cell repertoires in COVID-19. As processed by the authors: It was from reference gene primer amplification that nucleated cell counts were estimated. Produced via immunoSEQ multiplex PCR; TCRdb's table is partial and in-frame only. The V and J calls and clone size are taken from that table; D and trimming were inferred from the DNA. Counted here are a few hundred thousand clones, about 88% occurring once; the ten biggest clones make up 3.6%. This clone is a singleton in its sample. The sequence came from a man aged 18 to 29 with active or convalescent COVID-19. Specimen: peripheral blood.

CDR3 amino acids: CASVPGKISSYNEQFF. CDR3 sequence (DNA): TGTGCCAGCGTACCAGGGAAAATAAGCTCCTACAATGAGCAGTTCTTC. V and J are TRBV11-1 and TRBJ2-1; tentatively, D is TRBD1 (5 bases). The CDR3 spans 16 residues. The germline V gene encodes CDR1 SGHAT and CDR2 FQDESV (reference sequence). Trimming took 8 bases from V and 0 from J, leaving 17 bases between them. Supplemented by reference TRBV11-1 and TRBJ2-1, the full variable domain reads EAEVAQSPRYKITEKSQAVAFWCDPISGHATLYWYRQILGQGPELLVQFQDESVVDDSQLPKDRFSAERLKGVDSTLKIQPAELGDSAMYLCASVPGKISSYNEQFFGPGTRLTVL.